The 22 T cell receptor beta chains given below trace back to one sample, sequenced in a study of Graves' ophthalmopathy and Graves' hyperthyroidism. Researchers took RNA transcripts and amplified TCR beta CDR3 regions from them. HTBI primers primed a first-round RT-PCR, and a second-round multiplex PCR followed. Each CDR3 protein gets one entry after TCRdb re-called the multiplex PCR reads with MiXCR. This sample carries about 210,000 distinct CDR3 sequences, about 32% of them seen once, and the ten largest clones take approximately 9.6%. Sequencing input: peripheral blood. These receptor sequences come from a man aged 50-59 years with Graves' ophthalmopathy.

The genes are TRBV7-3 and TRBJ2-2; D perhaps matches TRBD1 (6 bases). V was trimmed by 5 bases and J by 7 bases, leaving 14 bases between them. In germline, CDR1 is SGHTA, CDR2 FQGTGA. CDR3 length equals 14 residues. The CDR3 sequence: CASSPSAGVGELFF. In DNA, the CDR3 is TGTGCCAGCAGCCCCTCGGCAGGGGTCGGGGAGCTGTTTTTT.

In its sample, this clonotype was seen many times. This chain uses TRBV3-1 with TRBJ1-2; D gene uncertain. Trimming left V 0 bases short and J 3 bases short, with 8 bases between. CDR3 length: 14 amino acids. Germline lookup yields CDR1 LGHDT and CDR2 YNNKEL (reference sequence). The chain's CDR3 is CASSQDAIYYGYTF. Written as DNA, the CDR3 is TGTGCCAGCAGCCAAGACGCCATTTACTATGGCTACACCTTC. The full variable domain, completed using reference TRBV3-1 and TRBJ1-2, is DTAVSQTPKYLVTQMGNDKSIKCEQNLGHDTMYWYKQDSKKFLKIMFSYNNKELIINETVPNRFSPKSPDKAHLNLHINSLELGDSAVYFCASSQDAIYYGYTFGSGTRLTVV.

This clonotype was seen at least ten times. The CDR3 sequence is CASSLRPVSGYTF. The CDR3 DNA follows: TGTGCCAGCAGTTTGAGGCCTGTTTCTGGCTACACCTTC. The chain carries TRBV12-3 or TRBV12-4 and TRBJ1-2; D is ambiguous. The CDR3 runs 13 residues. The V gene lost 3 bases and the J gene lost 7 bases, with 12 bases spanning the gap.

This clonotype was detected ten times or more. The chain is built from TRBV6-5 and TRBJ1-1; D uncertain. The CDR3 spans 16 residues. The V end was cut by 4 bases, the J end by 0 bases, with 15 bases between. CDR1 and CDR2 (germline): MNHEY, SVGAGI. In DNA, the CDR3 is TGTGCCAGCAGTTCCCTAGTCGAACAGTTGAACACTGAAGCTTTCTTT. Its protein product is CASSSLVEQLNTEAFF.

This clonotype was counted at least ten times. DNA for the CDR3: TGTGCCAGCAGTTTATCGACAGCTGGAAACACCATATATTTT. Residues: CASSLSTAGNTIYF. This chain connects TRBV28 to TRBJ1-3; D possibly corresponds to TRBD1 (5 bases). V was pared by 1 base and J by 2 bases, with 6 bases between. The CDR3 sequence is 14 residues long. The germline V gene encodes CDR1 MDHEN and CDR2 SYDVKM.

This clonotype was seen ten or more times. The rearrangement uses TRBV12-3 or TRBV12-4 and TRBJ2-7; 8 bases align to TRBD2. The V and J ends lost 5 bases and 3 bases, in that order; junction bases with no gene match: 9. The CDR3 is 15 residues long. The CDR3 region is CASSPGRGGLYEQYF. CDR3 DNA sequence: TGTGCCAGCAGTCCCGGTCGGGGGGGGCTCTACGAGCAGTACTTC.

At least ten counts were recorded for this clonotype. CDR3 nucleotide sequence: TGTGCCAGCAGCCTGCTAGCGGGAGCTCCTGGGGCCAACGTCCTGACTTTC. It specifies CASSLLAGAPGANVLTF. This chain links TRBV11-2 with TRBJ2-6; 10 bases line up with TRBD2. Germline CDR1 is SGHAT and CDR2 is FQNNGV. The trim removed 5 bases at V and 2 bases at J, leaving 6 bases unmatched. CDR3 length: 17 amino acids.

This clonotype was recorded many times. This chain uses TRBV12-3 or TRBV12-4 with TRBJ1-2; D ambiguous. Trimming removed 2 bases at V and 3 bases at J, with 13 bases between. CDR3 length: 15 amino acids. The CDR3 DNA is TGTGCCAGCAGTTTAACCCCAAGCGGTTACTATGGCTACACCTTC. Translation: CASSLTPSGYYGYTF.

The chain combines TRBV4-1 with TRBJ2-7; no reliable D call. The CDR3 spans 17 residues. Trimming pared 2 bases from V and 1 base from J, leaving 18 bases between. Germline CDR1 MGHRA, CDR2 YSYEKL. CDR3 nucleotide sequence: TGCGCCAGCAGCCAATCTCTCGCAGGCACACCGTCCTACGAGCAGTACTTC. It yields the protein CASSQSLAGTPSYEQYF.

This clonotype was seen many times. The V and J genes are TRBV6-5 and TRBJ1-1; no clear D. V dropped 9 bases and J dropped 4 bases, with 12 bases sitting between them. The CDR3 sequence is 12 residues long. Germline V gene lookup returns CDR1 MNHEY and CDR2 SVGAGI. DNA for the CDR3: TGTGCCAGTGGACGGTGGATCACTGAAGCTTTCTTT. Amino acid sequence: CASGRWITEAFF.

This chain connects TRBV7-2 to TRBJ2-5, with D possibly TRBD2 on 5 matching bases. Germline CDR1 and CDR2: SGHTA and FQGNSA. The CDR3 contains 14 residues. With 3 bases removed from V and 5 bases from J, the gap between germline ends came to 13 bases. The CDR3 here is CASSFTSGVETQYF. CDR3 nucleotide sequence: TGTGCCAGCAGCTTTACCAGCGGCGTGGAGACCCAGTACTTC.

There are many counts of this clonotype. The V gene is TRBV19, the J gene TRBJ2-2; a possible D gene is TRBD1 (5 bases). Germline V gene sequence: CDR1 LNHDA, CDR2 SQIVND (reference sequence). V shed 6 bases and J shed 10 bases, with 15 bases lying between them. This CDR3 is 13 amino acids long. This chain's CDR3 is CASSIQGNVELFF. The CDR3 DNA follows: TGTGCCAGTAGCATCCAGGGAAACGTGGAGCTGTTTTTT. Drawing the rest from reference TRBV19 and TRBJ2-2, the complete variable domain is DGGITQSPKYLFRKEGQNVTLSCEQNLNHDAMYWYRQDPGQGLRLIYYSQIVNDFQKGDIAEGYSVSREKKESFPLTVTSAQKNPTAFYLCASSIQGNVELFFGEGSRLTVL.

Many counts were recorded for this clonotype. The chain carries TRBV27 and TRBJ1-5; D remains ambiguous. Germline values: CDR1 MNHEY, CDR2 SMNVEV (reference sequence). Trimming shortened V by 3 bases and J by 0 bases, and 9 bases separated the two germline ends. CDR3 size: 15 residues. The DNA of the CDR3 is TGTGCCAGCAGTTTTTCGGTCTATAGCAATCAGCCCCAGCATTTT. As protein: CASSFSVYSNQPQHF.

CDR3 region: CASSLWTENTEAFF. In nucleotides, the CDR3 is TGTGCCAGCAGTTTATGGACAGAGAACACTGAAGCTTTCTTT. The chain carries TRBV28 and TRBJ1-1, with D perhaps matching TRBD1 (5 bases). Deletions cut 0 bases from V and 1 base from J, with 6 bases between. This CDR3 contains 14 residues. Germline V gene data show CDR1 as MDHEN and CDR2 as SYDVKM. The full variable domain, rest sourced from reference TRBV28 and TRBJ1-1, is DVKVTQSSRYLVKRTGEKVFLECVQDMDHENMFWYRQDPGLGLRLIYFSYDVKMKEKGDIPEGYSVSREKKERFSLILESASTNQTSMYLCASSLWTENTEAFFGQGTRLTVV.

In its sample, this clonotype was seen many times. The chain uses TRBV7-2 and TRBJ2-7; D might be TRBD1 (6 bases). Looked up from germline, CDR1 is SGHTA and CDR2 is FQGNSA. Trimming pared 3 bases from V and 4 bases from J, leaving 10 bases between. There are 13 residues in the CDR3. The DNA for the CDR3 is TGTGCCAGCAGCTTTGAACAGGGTTACGAGCAGTACTTC. Protein: CASSFEQGYEQYF.

The rearrangement links TRBV6-1 to TRBJ2-2, with D possibly TRBD2 on 6 matching bases. CDR1 is MNHNS, CDR2 SASEGT, per germline. The V and J ends lost 7 bases and 5 bases respectively, with 17 bases between them. The CDR3 has 15 residues. In DNA, the CDR3 is TGTGCCAGCAATCCACCGGGAGCTTGGACCGGGGAGCTGTTTTTT. Its translation is CASNPPGAWTGELFF.

The sample holds many counts of this clonotype. The genes are TRBV15 and TRBJ2-5; D gene uncertain. CDR3 size: 12 residues. Per the germline V gene, CDR1 is LNHNV and CDR2 is YYDKDF (reference sequence). V lost 3 bases, J lost 3 bases, and 5 bases lay in between. CDR3 in amino acids: CATSSVKETQYF. Written as DNA, the CDR3 is TGTGCCACCAGCAGTGTCAAAGAGACCCAGTACTTC.

A single count supports this clonotype. V and J are TRBV20-1 and TRBJ2-7; TRBD1 aligns across 9 bases. The germline V gene has CDR1 DFQATT and CDR2 SNEGSKA (reference sequence). V gave up 6 bases and J gave up 0 bases; unmatched junction bases: 6. The CDR3 sequence is 14 residues long. CDR3 nucleotide sequence: TGCAGTGCCCCCCCGGGACAGGGCTCCTACGAGCAGTACTTC. Amino acid sequence: CSAPPGQGSYEQYF.

The chain joins TRBV18 to TRBJ1-6; a weak D match, TRBD1 (5 bases). There are 14 residues in the CDR3. With 1 base removed from V and 10 bases from J, the gap between germline ends came to 11 bases. Germline V gene lookup returns CDR1 KGHSH and CDR2 LQKENI. The CDR3 DNA sequence: TGTGCCAGCTCACCACTCGGGACCGGGTCACCCCTCCACTTT. It specifies CASSPLGTGSPLHF.

The table lists this clonotype with many counts. This chain joins TRBV2 and TRBJ1-3; no clear D gene. Trimming left V 4 bases short and J 0 bases short, with 4 bases between. The germline CDR1 and CDR2 sequences are SNHLY and FYNNEI. The CDR3 consists of 13 residues. DNA for the CDR3: TGTGCCAGCAGTGGGGCCTCTGGAAACACCATATATTTT. It is translated as CASSGASGNTIYF.

The chain employs TRBV27 and TRBJ2-5; D remains ambiguous. The CDR3 runs to 14 residues. Looked up from germline, CDR1 is MNHEY and CDR2 is SMNVEV (reference sequence). V dropped 0 bases and J dropped 8 bases, with 13 bases sitting between them. CDR3 sequence reads: CASSLSVGVGTQYF. In DNA form, the CDR3 reads TGTGCCAGCAGTTTATCGGTCGGAGTCGGAACCCAGTACTTC.

The chain couples TRBV28 to TRBJ2-7; no clear D. The V and J ends lost 6 bases and 3 bases respectively, with 12 bases between them. Germline-derived CDR1 and CDR2 are MDHEN and SYDVKM. The CDR3 has 13 residues. DNA for the CDR3: TGTGCCAGCAGCCACGGGTCCAGCTACGAGCAGTACTTC. Translation: CASSHGSSYEQYF.